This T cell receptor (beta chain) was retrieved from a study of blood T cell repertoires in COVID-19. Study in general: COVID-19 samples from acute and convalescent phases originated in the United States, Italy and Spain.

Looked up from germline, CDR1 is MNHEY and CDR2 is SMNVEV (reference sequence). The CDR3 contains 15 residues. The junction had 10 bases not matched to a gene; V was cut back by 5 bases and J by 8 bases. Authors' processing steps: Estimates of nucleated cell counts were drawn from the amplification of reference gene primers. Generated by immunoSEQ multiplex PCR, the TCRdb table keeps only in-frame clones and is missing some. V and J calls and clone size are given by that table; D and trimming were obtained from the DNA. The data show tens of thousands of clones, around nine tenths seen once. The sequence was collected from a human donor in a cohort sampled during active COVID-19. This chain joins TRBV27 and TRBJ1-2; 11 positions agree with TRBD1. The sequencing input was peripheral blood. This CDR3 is CASSLKGQGATGYTF. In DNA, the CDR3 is TGTGCCAGCAGTCTGAAAGGACAGGGGGCGACAGGCTACACCTTC.